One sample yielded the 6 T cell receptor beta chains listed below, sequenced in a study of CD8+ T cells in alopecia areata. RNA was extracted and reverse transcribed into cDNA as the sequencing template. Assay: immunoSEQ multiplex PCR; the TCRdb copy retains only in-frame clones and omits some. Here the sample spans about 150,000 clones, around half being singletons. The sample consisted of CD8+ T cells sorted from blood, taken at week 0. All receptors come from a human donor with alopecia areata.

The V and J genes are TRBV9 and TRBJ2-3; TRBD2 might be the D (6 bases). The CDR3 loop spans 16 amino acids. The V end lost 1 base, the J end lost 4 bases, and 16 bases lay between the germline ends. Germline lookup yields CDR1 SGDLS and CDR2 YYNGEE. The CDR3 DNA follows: TGTGCCAGCAGCGTATCTGGAGGAGCGGGCCCAGATACGCAGTATTTT. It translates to CASSVSGGAGPDTQYF.

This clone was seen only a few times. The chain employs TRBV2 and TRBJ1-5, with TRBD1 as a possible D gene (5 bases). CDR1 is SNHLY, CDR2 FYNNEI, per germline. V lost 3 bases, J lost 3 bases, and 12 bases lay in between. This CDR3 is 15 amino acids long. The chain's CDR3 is CASSEGQAINQPQHF. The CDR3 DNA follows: TGTGCCAGCAGTGAGGGGCAGGCGATCAATCAGCCCCAGCATTTT.

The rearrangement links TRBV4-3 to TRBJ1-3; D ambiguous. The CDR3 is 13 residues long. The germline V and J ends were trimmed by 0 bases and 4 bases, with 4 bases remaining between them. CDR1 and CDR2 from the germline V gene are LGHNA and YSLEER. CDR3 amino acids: CASSQDEGNTIYF. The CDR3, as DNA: TGCGCCAGCAGCCAAGACGAAGGAAACACCATATATTTT.

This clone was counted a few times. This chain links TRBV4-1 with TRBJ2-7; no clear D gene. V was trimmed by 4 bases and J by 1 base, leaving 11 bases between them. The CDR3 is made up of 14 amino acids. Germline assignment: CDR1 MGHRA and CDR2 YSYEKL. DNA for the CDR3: TGCGCCAGCAGCCCTTTGGCCTCGTCCTACGAGCAGTACTTC. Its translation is CASSPLASSYEQYF.

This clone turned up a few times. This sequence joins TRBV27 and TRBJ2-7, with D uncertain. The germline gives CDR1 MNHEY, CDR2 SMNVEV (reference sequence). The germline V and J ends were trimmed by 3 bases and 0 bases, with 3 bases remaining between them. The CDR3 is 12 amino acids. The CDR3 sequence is CASSFSSYEQYF. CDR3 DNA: TGTGCCAGCAGTTTCTCCTCCTACGAGCAGTACTTC.

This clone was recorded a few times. The CDR3 loop reads CASSQVAEVWVTQYF. For the CDR3, the DNA is TGCGCCAGCAGCCAAGTGGCAGAGGTTTGGGTGACCCAGTACTTC. The rearrangement links TRBV4-1 to TRBJ2-5; the D is unclear. The CDR3 is made up of 15 amino acids. V was trimmed by 1 base and J by 7 bases, leaving 16 bases between them. From germline, CDR1 is MGHRA and CDR2 YSYEKL.